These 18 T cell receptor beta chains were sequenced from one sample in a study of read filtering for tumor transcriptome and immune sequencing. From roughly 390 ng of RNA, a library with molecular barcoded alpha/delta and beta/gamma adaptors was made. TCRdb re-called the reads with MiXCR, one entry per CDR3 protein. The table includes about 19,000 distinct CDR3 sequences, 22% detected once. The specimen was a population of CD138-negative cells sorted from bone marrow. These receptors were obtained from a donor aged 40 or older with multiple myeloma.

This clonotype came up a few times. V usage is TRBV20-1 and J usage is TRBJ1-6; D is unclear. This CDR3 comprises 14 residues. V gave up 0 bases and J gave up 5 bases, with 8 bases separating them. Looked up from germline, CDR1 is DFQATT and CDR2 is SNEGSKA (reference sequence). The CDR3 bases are TGCAGTGCTAGAGAGCTGGTTAATAATTCACCCCTCCACTTT. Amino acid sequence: CSARELVNNSPLHF.

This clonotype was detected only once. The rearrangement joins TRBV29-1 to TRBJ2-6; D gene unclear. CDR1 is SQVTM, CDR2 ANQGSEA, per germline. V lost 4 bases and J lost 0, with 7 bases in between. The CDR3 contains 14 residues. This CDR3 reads CSVGGSSGANVLTF. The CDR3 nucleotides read TGCAGCGTTGGTGGGTCCTCTGGGGCCAACGTCCTGACTTTC.

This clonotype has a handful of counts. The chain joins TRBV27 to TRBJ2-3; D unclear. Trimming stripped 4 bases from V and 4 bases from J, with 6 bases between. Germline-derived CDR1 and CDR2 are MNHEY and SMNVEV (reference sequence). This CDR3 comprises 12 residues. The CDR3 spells CASSSPPDTQYF. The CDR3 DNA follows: TGTGCCAGCAGTTCCCCGCCAGATACGCAGTATTTT.

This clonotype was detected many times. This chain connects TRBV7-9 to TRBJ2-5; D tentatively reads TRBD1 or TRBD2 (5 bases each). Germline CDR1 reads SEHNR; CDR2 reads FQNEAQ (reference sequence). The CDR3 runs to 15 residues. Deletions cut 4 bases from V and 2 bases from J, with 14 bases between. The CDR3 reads CASSSRGEPQETQYF. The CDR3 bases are TGTGCCAGCAGCTCACGAGGGGAGCCTCAAGAGACCCAGTACTTC.

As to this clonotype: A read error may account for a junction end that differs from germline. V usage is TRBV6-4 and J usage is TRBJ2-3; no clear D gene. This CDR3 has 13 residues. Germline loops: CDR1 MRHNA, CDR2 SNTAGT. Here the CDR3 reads CASSDSSTDAQCF. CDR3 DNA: TGTGCCAGCAGTGACTCAAGCACAGATGCGCAGTGTTTT.

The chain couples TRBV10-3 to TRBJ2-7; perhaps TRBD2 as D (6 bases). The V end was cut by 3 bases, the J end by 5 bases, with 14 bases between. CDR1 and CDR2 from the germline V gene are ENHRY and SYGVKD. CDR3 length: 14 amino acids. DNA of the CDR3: TGTGCCATCAGTGAAACTCTTTCGGGGGACGAGCAGTACTTC. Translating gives CAISETLSGDEQYF.

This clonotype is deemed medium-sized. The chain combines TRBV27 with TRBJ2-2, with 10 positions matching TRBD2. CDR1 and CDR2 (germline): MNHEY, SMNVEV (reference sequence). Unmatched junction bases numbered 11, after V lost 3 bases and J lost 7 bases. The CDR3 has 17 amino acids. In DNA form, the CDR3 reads TGTGCCAGCAGTTTTCACAGCGGGAGGGCCATACTCGGGGAGCTGTTTTTT. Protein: CASSFHSGRAILGELFF.

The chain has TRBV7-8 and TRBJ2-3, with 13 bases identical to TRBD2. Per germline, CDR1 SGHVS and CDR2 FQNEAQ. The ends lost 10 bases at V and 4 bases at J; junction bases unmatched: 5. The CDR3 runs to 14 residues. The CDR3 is CATRTSGSADTQYF. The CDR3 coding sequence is TGTGCCACCCGGACTAGCGGGAGTGCAGATACGCAGTATTTT.

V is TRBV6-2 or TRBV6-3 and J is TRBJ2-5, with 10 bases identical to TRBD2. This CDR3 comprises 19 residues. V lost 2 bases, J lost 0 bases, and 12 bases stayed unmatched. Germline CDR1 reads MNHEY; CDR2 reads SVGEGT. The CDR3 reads CASSYVSGLAMRDQETQYF. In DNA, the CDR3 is TGTGCCAGCAGTTACGTGTCGGGACTAGCGATGAGGGACCAAGAGACCCAGTACTTC.

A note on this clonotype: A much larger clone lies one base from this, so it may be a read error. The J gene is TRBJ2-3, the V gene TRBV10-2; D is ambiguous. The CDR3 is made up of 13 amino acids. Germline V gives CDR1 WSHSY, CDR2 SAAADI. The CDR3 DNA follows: TGCGCCAGCGGTGAGTCAGGCCCAGATACGCAGTATTTT. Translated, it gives CASGESGPDTQYF.

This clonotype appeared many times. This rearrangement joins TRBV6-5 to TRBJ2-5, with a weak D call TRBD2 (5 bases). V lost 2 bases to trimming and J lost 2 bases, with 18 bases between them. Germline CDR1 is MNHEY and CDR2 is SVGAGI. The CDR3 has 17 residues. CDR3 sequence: CASSYEVASVRQETQYF. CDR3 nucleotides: TGTGCCAGCAGTTACGAAGTAGCGTCAGTGCGGCAAGAGACCCAGTACTTC.

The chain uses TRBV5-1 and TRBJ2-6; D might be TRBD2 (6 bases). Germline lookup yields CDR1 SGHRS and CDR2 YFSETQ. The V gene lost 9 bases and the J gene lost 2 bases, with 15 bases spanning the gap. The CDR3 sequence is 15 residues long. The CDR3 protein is CATRGPLPGANVLTF. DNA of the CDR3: TGCGCCACGCGGGGCCCTCTCCCTGGGGCCAACGTCCTGACTTTC.

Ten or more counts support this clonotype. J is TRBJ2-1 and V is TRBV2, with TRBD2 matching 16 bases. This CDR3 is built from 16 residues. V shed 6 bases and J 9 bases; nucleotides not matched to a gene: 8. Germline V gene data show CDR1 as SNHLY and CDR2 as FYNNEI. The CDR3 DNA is TGTGCCAGCAGCGGGACTAGCGGGAGGGCCAAGGTTGAGCAGTTCTTC. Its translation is CASSGTSGRAKVEQFF.

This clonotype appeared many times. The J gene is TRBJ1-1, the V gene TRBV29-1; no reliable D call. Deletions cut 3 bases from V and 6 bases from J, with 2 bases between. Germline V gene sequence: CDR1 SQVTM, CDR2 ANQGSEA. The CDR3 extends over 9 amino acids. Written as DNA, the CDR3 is TGCAGCGTTGAGTCTGAAGCTTTCTTT. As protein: CSVESEAFF.

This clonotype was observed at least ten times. In DNA form, the CDR3 reads TGTGCCAGCAGCTTCCGCGGCGGCACCGGGGAGCTGTTTTTT. Translation gives CASSFRGGTGELFF. The chain employs TRBV7-6 and TRBJ2-2, with D uncertain. CDR1 and CDR2 from the germline V gene are SGHVS and FNYEAQ. V was cut by 3 bases and J by 4 bases, with 9 bases left in between. The CDR3 extends over 14 amino acids. Using reference TRBV7-6 and TRBJ2-2 for the parts outside the CDR3, the full variable domain is GAGVSQSPRYKVTKRGQDVALRCDPISGHVSLYWYRQALGQGPEFLTYFNYEAQQDKSGLPNDRFSAERPEGSISTLTIQRTEQRDSAMYRCASSFRGGTGELFFGEGSRLTVL.

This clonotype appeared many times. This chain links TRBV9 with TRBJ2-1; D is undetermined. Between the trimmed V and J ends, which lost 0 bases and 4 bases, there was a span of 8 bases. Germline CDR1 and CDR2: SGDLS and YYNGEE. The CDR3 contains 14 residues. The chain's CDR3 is CASSVARAYNEQFF. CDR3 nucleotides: TGTGCCAGCAGCGTAGCCAGAGCTTACAATGAGCAGTTCTTC.

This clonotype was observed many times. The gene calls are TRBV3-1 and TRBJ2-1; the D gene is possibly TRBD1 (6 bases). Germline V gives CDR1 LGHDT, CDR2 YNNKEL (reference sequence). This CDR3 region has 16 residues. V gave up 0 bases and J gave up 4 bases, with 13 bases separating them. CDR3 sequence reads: CASSQDAGQGYNEQFF. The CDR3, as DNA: TGTGCCAGCAGCCAAGATGCGGGCCAGGGGTACAATGAGCAGTTCTTC.

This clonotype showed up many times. CDR3 region: CSVGTGRAEAFF. As DNA, the CDR3 is TGCAGCGTGGGGACAGGGAGGGCTGAAGCTTTCTTT. The chain couples TRBV29-1 to TRBJ1-1, with 9 bases aligning to TRBD1. CDR3 length: 12 residues. The germline gives CDR1 SQVTM, CDR2 ANQGSEA. J lost 6 bases, V lost 6 bases, and 5 bases had no gene match.